This TCR beta chain was found in a study of vaccination and CD4 T cells after COVID-19 (dated by TCRdb to the early 2020s). Study-level background: Six males and four females were included in the convalescent cohort, with two Hispanic individuals, seven Caucasians, two Asians and one multiracial person represented. Participants got two doses of the Pfizer-BioNTech BNT162b2 vaccine (n=8) or two doses of the Moderna mRNA-1273 vaccine (n=2). Post-COVID blood samples from convalescent patients were collected a median of approximately 93 days after diagnosis, with a range of roughly 30 to 170 days. Post-vaccine blood samples were taken a median of 72 days after the second vaccine dose, with a range of 14 to 241 days. Culture stimuli were overlapping spike peptide pools from SARS-CoV-2 and from the common cold coronaviruses HCoV-NL63, HCoV-OC43 and HCoV-229E. In control cultures, a CEFX viral epitope pool was used as positive control, an HIV-1 Nef peptide pool was used as negative control, or no peptide was added. In around nine COVID-19 convalescent patients and a handful of infection-naive healthy vaccine recipients, the spike-specific CD4+ TCR repertoire before mRNA vaccination was compared with the repertoire after mRNA vaccination. An earlier paper using these donors assessed, at the TCR clonotype level, memory CD4+ T cell crossreactivity between SARS-CoV-2 and common cold coronavirus spike proteins.

The treatment or condition label corresponds to: roughly ten-day PBMC culture with coronavirus spike peptide pools or control peptides (ViraFEST assay). CD4+ T cells from unexposed donors were collected before the COVID-19 pandemic (2011-2018). The ViraFEST assay, used in the study, expanded antigen-specific T cells with peptide pools and then identified the expanded clonotypes through TCR sequencing. PBMCs were cultured at under 2.5 million per well in IMDM supplemented with about 5% human AB serum and about 9.6 IU/ml IL-2, with approximately 11 ug/ml peptide pools added. On days 3 and 7, half of the culture medium was replaced with fresh IL-2-containing medium. Once the cells had been in culture for around 10 days, the EasySep CD4+ T cell isolation kit was used to isolate CD4+ T cells by negative selection. As cell number allowed, CD4+ T cells from unexposed donors were tested for reactivity to SARS-CoV-2 S and N and to four common cold coronavirus spike pools. Ficoll-Paque Plus gradient centrifugation was used to isolate PBMCs from whole blood, and the isolated PBMCs were then either used fresh or cryopreserved at -140C. Culture conditions were generally each tested in triplicate wells. The leukapheresis product for the unexposed donors was obtained through commercial purchase.

The protocol used for the library was PCR. TCR sequencing of DNA from cultured CD4+ T cells used the Oncomine TCR Beta short-read assay at the Johns Hopkins FTIC core. Genomic DNA was extracted from the cultured CD4+ T cells with the QIAamp micro DNA kit. Oncomine TCR Beta libraries made from cultured CD4+ T cells were pooled using unique dual indexes and sequenced on an Illumina iSeq 100. On the authors' methods: Non-productive sequences were removed, and CDR3s not starting with C, not ending with F or W, or shorter than 7 amino acids were discarded. Antigen-specific clonotypes were identified using the MANAFEST web application through comparison of peptide-stimulated wells with reference and other culture wells. To be called positive, a clone needed an FDR below 0.05, an odds ratio above 5, and a productive frequency above 0.1% in at least two of three replicate wells. Cross-reactive clonotypes were defined as significantly expanded in both SARS-CoV-2 spike wells and at least one common cold coronavirus spike condition. Levenshtein distances (stringdist) and unrooted phylogenetic trees (ape) in R version 3.6.1 were used to assess CDR3 homology. TCRdb passed the public sequencing reads through fastp at Q25 and MiXCR, retaining productive beta sequences. Each record represents a unique CDR3 protein, reported with the most common genes and DNA among its rows. TCRdb, not the original authors, processed these V and J calls. This sample has some 7,800 distinct CDR3 sequences in its table, and roughly 30% of those were observed once. The top ten hold more than 13% of the sample.

This clonotype was observed a handful of times. Its antigen has not been determined. Base qualities are not recorded, but no much larger clone differs from it by a single base. Taken from the germline V gene (reference sequence), the CDR1 and CDR2 loops are SEHNR and FQNEAQ. Including cysteine and phenylalanine, the CDR3 has 15 amino acids. CDR3 DNA is the only sequence kept; it has 45 bases, read in frame from the first base. Clipping removes 5 bases from V and 5 bases from J, with 8 as the unmatched junction base count. Overall results and qualifications from the work: In convalescent patients, nearly all vaccine-specific clones (304 of 307) were found to be mono-reactive for SARS-CoV-2 spike rather than cross-reactive with common cold coronaviruses. Relatively few convalescent patients were included in the study, and early timepoints after natural infection were not analyzed. The median number of SARS-CoV-2-reactive clonotypes rose from about 23 after infection to 38 after vaccination, but the change was not significant. Among convalescent patients, a median roughly 90% of the SARS-CoV-2-reactive clones seen after vaccination appeared only after vaccination, which suggests priming specific to the vaccine.

This receptor chain uses TRBV7-9 and TRBJ2-5, with 10 central nucleotides matching TRBD1. The specimen sequenced was CD4+ T cells from blood, cultured in vitro. The sequence derives from a human donor in good health. The CDR3 has the sequence CASSAWDRGFETQYF. At the DNA level, the sequence is TGTGCCAGCAGCGCTTGGGACAGGGGTTTTGAGACCCAGTACTTC. Supplemented by the reference TRBV7-9 and TRBJ2-5 proteins around the CDR3, the complete variable domain is DTGVSQNPRHKITKRGQNVTFRCDPISEHNRLYWYRQTLGQGPEFLTYFQNEAQLEKSRLLSDRFSAERPKGSFSTLEIQRTEQGDSAMYLCASSAWDRGFETQYFGPGTRLLVL.